This TCR beta chain was identified during a study of control samples from healthy donors and cancer patients. The method was immunoSEQ multiplex PCR; TCRdb's version includes in-frame clones alone and lacks a portion of them. The sample consists of under 200,000 clones, approximately 94% of them appearing once. Germline V CDR1 and CDR2: SEHNR, FQNEAQ (reference sequence). This CDR3 contains 15 residues. V was trimmed by 8 bases and J by 4 bases, leaving 17 bases between them. V gene TRBV7-9 combines with J gene TRBJ2-2; D is perhaps TRBD1 or TRBD2 (5 bases each). The sequenced sample was PBMCs. The sequence was collected from a man aged 60-69 years with colorectal cancer. CDR3 DNA sequence: TGTGCCAGCGGGTCCGGGACCGCTTTCACCGGGGAGCTGTTTTTT. Its translation: CASGSGTAFTGELFF.